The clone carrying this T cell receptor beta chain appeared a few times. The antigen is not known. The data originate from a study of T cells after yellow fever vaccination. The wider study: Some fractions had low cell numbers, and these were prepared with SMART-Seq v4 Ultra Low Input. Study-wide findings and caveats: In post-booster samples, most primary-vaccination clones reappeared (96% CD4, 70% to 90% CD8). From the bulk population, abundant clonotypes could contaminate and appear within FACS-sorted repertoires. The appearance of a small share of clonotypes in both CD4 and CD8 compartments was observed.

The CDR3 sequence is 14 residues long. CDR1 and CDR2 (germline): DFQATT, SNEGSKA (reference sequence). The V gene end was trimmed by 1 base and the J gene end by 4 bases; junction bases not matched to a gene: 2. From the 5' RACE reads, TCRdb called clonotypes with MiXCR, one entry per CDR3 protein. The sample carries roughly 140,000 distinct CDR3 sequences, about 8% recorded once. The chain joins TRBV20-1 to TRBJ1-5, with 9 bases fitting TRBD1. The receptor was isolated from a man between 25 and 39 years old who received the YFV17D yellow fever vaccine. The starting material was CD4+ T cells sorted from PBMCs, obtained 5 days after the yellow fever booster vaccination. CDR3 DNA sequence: TGCAGTGCTAGAGTTGGACAGGGGAATCAGCCCCAGCATTTT. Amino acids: CSARVGQGNQPQHF.